A selection of T cell receptor beta chains follows, all from one sample in a study of radiotherapy plus CTLA-4 blockade in lung cancer. Libraries were prepared by immunoSEQ multiplex PCR; TCRdb keeps only in-frame clonotypes and omits some of them. The sample shows some 40,000 clones, 77% of them seen only once. The input for sequencing was peripheral blood, taken from a patient treated with radiotherapy plus ipilimumab. The receptors stem from a human donor with non-small cell lung cancer whose response to radiotherapy plus ipilimumab could not be evaluated. The CDR3 runs from the conserved cysteine through the conserved F or W. The D gene is left open where the match is weak. The size entry is marked missing in some rows and otherwise reads once, few, many or a size class.

D	V	J	size	CDR3	DNA
NA	TRBV7-9	TRBJ1-2	NA	CASSNGVYGYTF	TGTGCCAGCAGCAACGGGGTCTATGGCTACACCTTC
TRBD1	TRBV4-3	TRBJ1-3	few	CASSQGQGGTSGNTIYF	TGCGCCAGCAGCCAAGGACAGGGGGGTACCTCTGGAAACACCATATATTTT
NA	TRBV27	TRBJ1-2	NA	CASRPGGPGGGYTF	TGTGCCAGCAGACCCGGGGGGCCGGGGGGGGGCTACACCTTC
TRBD2	TRBV4-3	TRBJ2-3	once	CASSQAASGDTDTQYF	TGCGCCAGCAGCCAAGCTGCTAGCGGGGACACAGATACGCAGTATTTT
TRBD1	TRBV7-2	TRBJ2-4	NA	CASSSRTGPGHF	TGTGCCAGCAGCTCACGGACAGGCCCCGGACACTTC
NA	TRBV28	TRBJ1-5	NA	CASSKRDTFIINSNQPQHF	TGTGCCAGCAGTAAAAGGGACACCTTCATCATCAATAGCAATCAGCCCCAGCATTTT
NA	TRBV18	TRBJ1-4	NA	CASSPGGVKEKLFF	TGTGCCAGCTCACCAGGCGGGGTGAAGGAAAAACTGTTTTTT
TRBD2	TRBV27	TRBJ2-5	NA	CASSLSWASGEETQYF	TGTGCCAGCAGTTTATCGTGGGCTAGCGGGGAGGAGACCCAGTACTTC
NA	TRBV7-9	TRBJ1-2	NA	CASSFFPDSNYGYTF	TGTGCCAGCAGCTTTTTCCCAGACAGTAACTATGGCTACACCTTC
NA	TRBV4-1	TRBJ1-1	once	CASSQRWGDGGEAFF	TGCGCCAGCAGTCAAAGGTGGGGGGACGGGGGTGAAGCTTTCTTT
NA	TRBV18	TRBJ2-7	NA	CASSPPQGAGREQYF	TGTGCCAGCTCACCACCCCAGGGAGCGGGCCGCGAGCAGTACTTC
NA	TRBV2	TRBJ2-3	NA	CASSAMSADTQYF	TGTGCCAGCAGCGCTATGTCCGCGGATACGCAGTATTTT
NA	TRBV15	TRBJ1-4	NA	CATAFGVDEKLFF	TGTGCCACCGCCTTCGGGGTAGATGAAAAACTGTTTTTT
NA	TRBV4-3	TRBJ1-5	NA	CASSQDYRVGSQPQHF	TGCGCCAGCAGCCAAGATTACCGGGTAGGTTCTCAGCCCCAGCATTTT
TRBD2	TRBV7-2	TRBJ2-7	NA	CASSSYSGGRYEQYF	TGTGCCAGCAGCTCATATAGCGGGGGTAGGTACGAGCAGTACTTC
NA	TRBV18	TRBJ1-5	few	CASSPIGQGSNQPQHF	TGTGCCAGCTCACCAATCGGGCAGGGTAGCAATCAGCCCCAGCATTTT
TRBD2	TRBV4-1	TRBJ2-7	NA	CASSLTTSGSHEQYF	TGCGCCAGCAGCCTGACGACTAGCGGGAGCCACGAGCAGTACTTC
TRBD1	TRBV6-1	TRBJ1-4	NA	CASSDRTGVNEKLFF	TGTGCCAGCAGTGATAGGACAGGGGTGAATGAAAAACTGTTTTTT
NA	TRBV5-1	TRBJ2-7	NA	CASSLANEQYF	TGCGCCAGCAGCTTGGCCAACGAGCAGTACTTC
TRBD1	TRBV4-3	TRBJ2-1	NA	CASSLQGAATYNEQFF	TGCGCCAGCAGCCTCCAGGGGGCCGCGACCTACAATGAGCAGTTCTTC
NA	TRBV6-6	TRBJ1-1	once	CASSYEEGNTEAFF	TGTGCCAGCAGTTATGAGGAGGGGAACACTGAAGCTTTCTTT
TRBD2	TRBV7-2	TRBJ2-1	NA	CASSLNSGGAQEQFF	TGTGCCAGCAGCTTGAATAGCGGGGGGGCCCAAGAGCAGTTCTTC
NA	TRBV18	TRBJ2-1	NA	CASSPGQDNEQFF	TGTGCCAGCTCACCAGGGCAGGACAATGAGCAGTTCTTC
TRBD2	TRBV7-2	TRBJ2-3	NA	CASRALAGGTDTQYF	TGTGCCAGCAGGGCACTAGCGGGGGGCACAGATACGCAGTATTTT
TRBD1	TRBV9	TRBJ1-1	NA	CASSLFSGTGWTEAFF	TGTGCCAGCAGCCTTTTCTCCGGGACAGGGTGGACTGAAGCTTTCTTT
NA	TRBV7-3	TRBJ1-1	NA	CASRLEGATMNTEAFF	TGTGCCAGCAGGCTAGAGGGCGCGACAATGAACACTGAAGCTTTCTTT
TRBD1	TRBV28	TRBJ2-5	NA	CASRTGQGETQYF	TGTGCCAGCAGAACGGGACAGGGGGAGACCCAGTACTTC
TRBD1	TRBV9	TRBJ1-2	NA	CASSSAGTAGYTF	TGTGCCAGCAGCTCTGCCGGGACAGCTGGCTACACCTTC
TRBD2	TRBV18	TRBJ2-3	NA	CASSPASGGPGDTQYF	TGTGCCAGCTCACCGGCTAGCGGGGGGCCGGGAGATACGCAGTATTTT
TRBD2	TRBV6-1	TRBJ2-3	NA	CAVRRGTSGRDTQYF	TGTGCCGTCCGAAGAGGGACTAGCGGAAGAGATACGCAGTATTTT
NA	TRBV15	TRBJ2-3	NA	CATSRGQHLSTDTQYF	TGTGCCACCAGCAGAGGACAGCACCTTAGCACAGATACGCAGTATTTT